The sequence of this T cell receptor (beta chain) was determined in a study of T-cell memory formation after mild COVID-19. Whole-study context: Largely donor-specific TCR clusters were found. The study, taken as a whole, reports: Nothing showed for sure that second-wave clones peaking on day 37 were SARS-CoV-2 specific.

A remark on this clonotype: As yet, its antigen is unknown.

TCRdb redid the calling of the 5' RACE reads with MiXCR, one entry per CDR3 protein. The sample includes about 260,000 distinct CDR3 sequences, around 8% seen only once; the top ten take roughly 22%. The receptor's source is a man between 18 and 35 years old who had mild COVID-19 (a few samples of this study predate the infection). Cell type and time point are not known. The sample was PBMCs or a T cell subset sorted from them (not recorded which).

Written as DNA, the CDR3 is TGTGCCAGCAGCTTGGGCCTTGCGGGCGAAAAACTGTTTTTT. Protein: CASSLGLAGEKLFF. The chain uses TRBV5-4 and TRBJ1-4; unclear D gene. CDR3 size: 14 residues. Trimming stripped 0 bases from V and 8 bases from J, with 11 bases between. Germline V gene sequence: CDR1 SGHNT, CDR2 YYREEE (reference sequence).